The clone carrying this T cell receptor beta chain occurred once. The target antigen is unknown. These data originate in a study of T cell responses to AZD1222 COVID-19 vaccine. Study-level points and caveats: It was only a handful of AZD1222 recipients who were seropositive at baseline.

After removal of 7 bases from V and 7 bases from J, the junction contained 7 bases not matched to a gene. CDR1 and CDR2 from the germline V gene are LNHDA and SQIVND (reference sequence). The CDR3 is made up of 13 amino acids. Sequencing used immunoSEQ multiplex PCR; TCRdb keeps in-frame clones, though not all of them. The repertoire consists of roughly 80,000 clones, with 88% occurring once and the leading ten covering roughly 5%. The sequencing here drew on peripheral blood, taken on day 0 of MenACWY control vaccination. The source of this sequence is an adult in good health. The chain employs TRBV19 and TRBJ1-5, with TRBD1 matching 7 bases. Here the CDR3 reads CASTWTGLQPQHF. The CDR3 nucleotides are TGTGCCAGTACCTGGACAGGATTACAGCCCCAGCATTTT.